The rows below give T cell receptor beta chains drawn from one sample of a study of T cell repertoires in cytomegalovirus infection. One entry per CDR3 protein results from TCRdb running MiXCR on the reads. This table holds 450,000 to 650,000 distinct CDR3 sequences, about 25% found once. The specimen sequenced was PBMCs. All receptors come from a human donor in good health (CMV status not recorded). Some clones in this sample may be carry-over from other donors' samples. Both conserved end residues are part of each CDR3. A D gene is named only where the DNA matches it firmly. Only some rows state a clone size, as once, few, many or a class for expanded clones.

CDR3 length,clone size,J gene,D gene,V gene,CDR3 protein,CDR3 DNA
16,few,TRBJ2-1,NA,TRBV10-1,CASSDRGGTGGDEQFF,TGCGCCAGCAGTGACCGGGGGGGGACAGGAGGCGATGAGCAGTTCTTC
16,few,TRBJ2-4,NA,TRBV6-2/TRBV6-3,CASRPPGSYFKNIQYF,TGTGCCAGCAGGCCCCCGGGATCATATTTCAAAAACATTCAGTACTTC
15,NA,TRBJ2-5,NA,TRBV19,CASSTNRLSQETQYF,TGTGCCAGTAGTACCAACAGGCTTTCCCAGGAGACCCAGTACTTC
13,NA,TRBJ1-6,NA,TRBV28,CASSKRGGSPLHF,TGTGCCAGCAGTAAGAGGGGCGGTTCACCCCTCCACTTT
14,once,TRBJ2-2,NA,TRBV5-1,CATSGPGEPGELFF,TGCGCCACCAGCGGTCCGGGGGAGCCGGGAGAGCTGTTTTTT
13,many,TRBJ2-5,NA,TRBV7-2,CASSSSLPGTQYF,TGTGCCAGCAGCTCCAGCCTGCCAGGGACCCAGTACTTC
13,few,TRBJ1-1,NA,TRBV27,CASSDGIHTEAFF,TGTGCCAGCAGTGACGGGATTCACACTGAAGCTTTCTTT
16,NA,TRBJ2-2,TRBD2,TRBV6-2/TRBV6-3,CASSQSVSGRTGELFF,TGTGCCAGCAGTCAATCTGTTAGCGGGAGGACCGGGGAGCTGTTTTTT
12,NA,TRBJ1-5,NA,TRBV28,CASRQGLEPQHF,TGTGCCAGCAGACAGGGTTTGGAGCCCCAGCATTTT
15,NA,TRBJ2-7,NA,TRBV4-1,CASSQTRLTSYEQYF,TGCGCCAGCAGCCAAACCAGACTGACCTCCTACGAGCAGTACTTC
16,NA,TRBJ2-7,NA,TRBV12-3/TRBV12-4,CASSFSIRGYLGEQYF,TGTGCCAGCAGTTTTTCTATCCGGGGGTATTTGGGGGAGCAGTACTTC
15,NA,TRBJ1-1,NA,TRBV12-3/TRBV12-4,CASSFWNRPNTEAFF,TGTGCCAGCAGTTTCTGGAACAGACCGAACACTGAAGCTTTCTTT
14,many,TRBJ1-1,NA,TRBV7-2,CASSKGGGNTEAFF,TGTGCCAGCAGCAAGGGAGGCGGGAACACTGAAGCTTTCTTT
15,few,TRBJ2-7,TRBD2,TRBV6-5,CASSYLRLAAYEQYF,TGTGCCAGCAGTTACCTCCGACTAGCGGCTTACGAGCAGTACTTC
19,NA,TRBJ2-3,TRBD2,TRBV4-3,CASSQDLLAGAQGADTQYF,TGCGCCAGCAGCCAGGACCTCCTAGCGGGAGCCCAAGGCGCAGATACGCAGTATTTT
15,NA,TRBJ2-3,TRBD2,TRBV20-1,CSATLRLALTDTQYF,TGCAGTGCTACACTCCGACTAGCCTTAACAGATACGCAGTATTTT
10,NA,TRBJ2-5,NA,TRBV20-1,CSALRPPQYF,TGCAGTGCTCTAAGACCCCCCCAGTACTTC